The 19 T cell receptor beta chains in this list originate from one sample, sequenced in a study of shared clonotypes between healthy human individuals. Sequencing was performed with immunoSEQ multiplex PCR; in TCRdb, only in-frame clones are kept and a portion is missing. The table lists some 2,000,000 clones, approximately 94% of them singletons, with less than 0.15% in the top ten. The sample comprised naive CD4+ T cells sorted from blood. The subset: CD45RA+ positively selected. The receptors stem from a man between 18 and 35 years old in good health.

The V and J genes are TRBV4-1 and TRBJ1-1; 7 bases line up with TRBD1. The CDR3 extends over 15 amino acids. Trimming cost V 0 bases and J 13 bases; bases outside gene matches: 14. Per germline, CDR1 MGHRA and CDR2 YSYEKL. CDR3 nucleotide sequence: TGCGCCAGCAGCCAAGAGGTTATGCGACAGGGAGCAGGTTTCTTT. This codes for CASSQEVMRQGAGFF.

This sequence joins TRBV4-3 and TRBJ2-7; possibly TRBD1 for D (8 bases). Between the trimmed V and J ends, which lost 0 bases and 3 bases, there was a span of 21 bases. Germline loops: CDR1 LGHNA, CDR2 YSLEER. The CDR3 covers 18 residues. CDR3 coding DNA: TGCGCCAGCAGCCAAGATCCCGGACAGGGAGGGGGACTCTACGAGCAGTACTTC. Amino acid sequence: CASSQDPGQGGGLYEQYF.

This sequence joins TRBV7-6 and TRBJ2-7; D might be TRBD1 or TRBD2, each matching 6 bases. The CDR3 runs to 15 residues. The germline V gene encodes CDR1 SGHVS and CDR2 FNYEAQ. The V and J ends lost 1 base and 2 bases respectively, with 12 bases between them. CDR3 coding DNA: TGTGCCAGCAGCTTAGAGGAGGGGGAAACCTACGAGCAGTACTTC. This gives the protein CASSLEEGETYEQYF.

The rearrangement uses TRBV7-8 and TRBJ2-7; a possible D gene is TRBD1 (6 bases). The germline V gene encodes CDR1 SGHVS and CDR2 FQNEAQ. V shed 2 bases and J shed 3 bases, with 14 bases lying between them. The CDR3 consists of 15 residues. CDR3 loop: CASSLKRTADYEQYF. CDR3 DNA: TGTGCCAGCAGCTTAAAGCGGACAGCCGACTACGAGCAGTACTTC.

The rearrangement uses TRBV28 and TRBJ2-7, with D possibly being TRBD2 (7 bases). The CDR3 consists of 14 residues. Germline CDR1 and CDR2: MDHEN and SYDVKM. Trimming took off 7 bases at V and 6 bases at J, with 19 bases between the two ends. CDR3 in DNA: TGTGCCAGCATCCGATCCACAGGGAGGGGCGAGCAGTACTTC. Amino acid sequence: CASIRSTGRGEQYF.

The chain is built from TRBV10-3 and TRBJ1-1; D might be TRBD1 (5 bases). Between the trimmed V and J ends, which lost 2 bases and 5 bases, there was a span of 12 bases. The CDR3 is 14 amino acids. CDR1 is ENHRY, CDR2 SYGVKD, per germline. DNA for the CDR3: TGTGCCATCAGTGAGGGAGCAGGGAGAACTGAAGCTTTCTTT. Protein sequence: CAISEGAGRTEAFF.

This clone has just one count. The chain combines TRBV5-1 with TRBJ2-7; TRBD1 agrees at 8 bases. V lost 4 bases, J lost 1 base, and 7 bases stayed unmatched. In germline, CDR1 is SGHRS, CDR2 YFSETQ. The CDR3 is 15 amino acids. DNA of the CDR3: TGCGCCAGCAGCCCGGAGGACAGGGTGTCCTACGAGCAGTACTTC. As protein: CASSPEDRVSYEQYF.

The J gene is TRBJ2-7, the V gene TRBV28; TRBD2 matches at 9 bases. In germline, CDR1 is MDHEN, CDR2 SYDVKM. The CDR3 has 14 residues. V lost 6 bases and J lost 7; bases outside the gene matches: 10. CDR3 coding DNA: TGTGCCAGCAGCAGCGGGGGGACGGGACAGGAGCAGTACTTC. Encoded protein: CASSSGGTGQEQYF.

The chain couples TRBV6-5 to TRBJ1-1, with TRBD1 identical over 8 bases. Germline CDR1 is MNHEY and CDR2 is SVGAGI. Trimming removed 6 bases from V and 5 bases from J; junction bases left unmatched: 8. This CDR3 contains 14 residues. CDR3 DNA sequence: TGTGCCAGCAGGAAACCAGGGGGCGGAACTGAAGCTTTCTTT. It specifies CASRKPGGGTEAFF.

In this sample, this clone turned up once. The rearrangement joins TRBV7-3 to TRBJ1-1, with D possibly being TRBD1 (5 bases). Germline CDR1 SGHTA, CDR2 FQGTGA. This CDR3 comprises 13 residues. The V and J ends lost 5 bases and 5 bases respectively, with 12 bases between them. CDR3 DNA: TGTGCCAGCAGCACCCGGGGGGGAACTGAAGCTTTCTTT. Protein sequence: CASSTRGGTEAFF.

The chain is built from TRBV30 and TRBJ2-2; D unclear. V lost 0 bases and J lost 10, with 12 bases in between. The length of the CDR3 is 13 residues. Germline V gene lookup returns CDR1 GTSNPN and CDR2 SVGIG (reference sequence). Here the CDR3 reads CAWSVQPPAELFF. CDR3 nucleotide sequence: TGTGCCTGGAGTGTACAACCGCCCGCGGAGCTGTTTTTT.

In regard to this clone: Other DNA sequences from this sample encode an identical CDR3 as well. The chain employs TRBV15 and TRBJ2-7; D may be TRBD1 (5 bases). This CDR3 contains 14 residues. Per the germline V gene, CDR1 is LNHNV and CDR2 is YYDKDF (reference sequence). The V and J ends lost 0 bases and 4 bases respectively, with 10 bases between them. The CDR3 DNA follows: TGTGCCACCAGCAGAGATCGGCAGGGTTACGAGCAGTACTTC. Amino acid sequence: CATSRDRQGYEQYF. Complete variable domain (other parts from reference TRBV15 and TRBJ2-7): DAMVIQNPRYQVTQFGKPVTLSCSQTLNHNVMYWYQQKSSQAPKLLFHYYDKDFNNEADTPDNFQSRRPNTSFCFLDIRSPGLGDTAMYLCATSRDRQGYEQYFGPGTRLTVT.

This chain links TRBV28 with TRBJ1-2; weak D call: TRBD1 (6 bases). The V gene's germline CDR1 is MDHEN and CDR2 SYDVKM. The CDR3 is made up of 15 amino acids. The ends were cut back, 2 bases at V and 2 bases at J, with 12 bases in the middle. This CDR3 reads CASSLAGAKNYGYTF. Written as DNA, the CDR3 is TGTGCCAGCAGTTTAGCAGGGGCTAAAAACTATGGCTACACCTTC.

This chain uses TRBV30 with TRBJ2-5; D perhaps matches TRBD1 (5 bases). Per the germline V gene, CDR1 is GTSNPN and CDR2 is SVGIG (reference sequence). The CDR3 covers 15 residues. The ends were cut back, 1 base at V and 4 bases at J, with 16 bases in the middle. CDR3 bases: TGTGCCTGGAGTGAAGACAGAAAGCAAATAGAGACCCAGTACTTC. This translates into CAWSEDRKQIETQYF.

V gene TRBV7-2 combines with J gene TRBJ2-3, with D possibly being TRBD1 (6 bases). CDR3 size: 18 residues. V lost 5 bases and J lost 1, with 22 bases in between. Looked up from germline, CDR1 is SGHTA and CDR2 is FQGNSA. The CDR3 sequence: CASSPSPWTERGTDTQYF. CDR3 coding DNA: TGTGCCAGCAGCCCAAGCCCCTGGACAGAACGGGGCACAGATACGCAGTATTTT.

The chain carries TRBV5-1 and TRBJ2-3; possibly TRBD2 for D (5 bases). Germline V CDR1 and CDR2: SGHRS, YFSETQ. V was trimmed by 4 bases and J by 0 bases, leaving 15 bases between them. The CDR3 covers 16 residues. CDR3 sequence: CASSPRGNPSTDTQYF. CDR3 nucleotide sequence: TGCGCCAGCAGCCCACGAGGGAACCCAAGCACAGATACGCAGTATTTT.

About this clone: Distinct nucleotide sequences in the sample also encode this CDR3. The rearrangement joins TRBV10-3 to TRBJ2-1, with 8 bases lining up with TRBD2. Germline V gene lookup returns CDR1 ENHRY and CDR2 SYGVKD. Trimming took 10 bases from V and 6 from J; bases not matched to a gene: 5. The CDR3 runs to 12 residues. The CDR3 loop is CATGLAGNEQFF. For the CDR3, the DNA is TGTGCCACCGGACTAGCCGGCAATGAGCAGTTCTTC.

This chain links TRBV28 with TRBJ1-2; D ambiguous. Trimming cost V 2 bases and J 5 bases, with 12 bases left between them. CDR1 MDHEN and CDR2 SYDVKM come from the germline V gene. CDR3 size: 14 residues. The CDR3 DNA reads as TGTGCCAGCAGTTTAAGGGTGTTGGGATATGGCTACACCTTC. Its translation is CASSLRVLGYGYTF.

Points on this clone: Different DNA sequences within this sample yield the same CDR3. V is TRBV7-9 and J is TRBJ2-1; D remains ambiguous. This CDR3 region has 13 residues. CDR1 and CDR2 (germline): SEHNR, FQNEAQ (reference sequence). The V end lost 1 base, the J end lost 5 bases, and 6 bases lay between the germline ends. CDR3 DNA: TGTGCCAGCAGCTTAGGTCAGAACAATGAGCAGTTCTTC. Its translation: CASSLGQNNEQFF.